The text below deals with one T cell receptor beta chain. The data were obtained in a study of blood T cell repertoires in COVID-19. Study as a whole: The origin of the acute and convalescent COVID-19 samples was the United States, Italy and Spain.

V was pared by 5 bases and J by 5 bases, with 4 bases of the junction left unmatched. The V gene's germline CDR1 is MNHEY and CDR2 SMNVEV (reference sequence). CDR3 length: 14 amino acids. Here immunoSEQ multiplex PCR was the method, and the copy in TCRdb shows in-frame clones only, minus some. The sample has some 50,000 clones, 70% to 90% seen once. This clonotype was sampled from a human donor in a cohort sampled during active COVID-19. Material: peripheral blood. The genes are TRBV27 and TRBJ2-1; 9 bases fit TRBD1. This CDR3 reads CASSGQGRHNEQFF. CDR3 sequence (DNA): TGTGCCAGCAGTGGACAGGGGCGCCACAATGAGCAGTTCTTC.